What follows is one T cell receptor (beta chain) and its context. Its antigen is as yet unknown. This sample is part of a study of radiation and T cells in renal cell carcinoma. Study results and caveats: Baseline intratumoral clonotype presence is unknown without pretreatment biopsies.

The CDR3 is 14 residues long. Germline loops: CDR1 GTSNPN, CDR2 SVGIG (reference sequence). Trimming left V 4 bases short and J 1 base short, with 13 bases between. The time point here: baseline pretreatment blood. Described treatment: 15 Gy SBRT to primary tumor, nephrectomy 4 weeks later. After SBRT, blood was collected at 2 and 4 weeks, plus baseline. The patient's renal cell carcinoma had clear cell pathology. Repertoires were generated with immunoSEQ multiplex PCR, while TCRdb's copy carries only in-frame clones and drops some. The table has about 130,000 clones, nearly 90% seen once. The sequences come from blood, collected from a patient whose treatment included radiotherapy and nephrectomy. The chain carries TRBV30 and TRBJ1-1; D is unresolved. The sequence was collected from a woman between 45 and 65 years old with renal cell carcinoma. Here the CDR3 DNA reads TGTGCCTGGACCTTAGGGAAGGGGAACACTGAAGCTTTCTTT. Translated: CAWTLGKGNTEAFF.